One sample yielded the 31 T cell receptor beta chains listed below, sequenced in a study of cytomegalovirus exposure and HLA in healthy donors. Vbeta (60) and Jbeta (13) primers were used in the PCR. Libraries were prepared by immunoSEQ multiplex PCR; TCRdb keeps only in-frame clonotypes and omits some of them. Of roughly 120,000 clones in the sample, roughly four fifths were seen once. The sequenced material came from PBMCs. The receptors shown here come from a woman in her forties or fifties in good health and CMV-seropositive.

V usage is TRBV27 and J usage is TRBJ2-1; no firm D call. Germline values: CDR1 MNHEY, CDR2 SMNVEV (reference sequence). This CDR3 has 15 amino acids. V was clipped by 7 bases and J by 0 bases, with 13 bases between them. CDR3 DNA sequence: TGTGCCAGCACGGAGAGATTGAGCTCCTACAATGAGCAGTTCTTC. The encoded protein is CASTERLSSYNEQFF.

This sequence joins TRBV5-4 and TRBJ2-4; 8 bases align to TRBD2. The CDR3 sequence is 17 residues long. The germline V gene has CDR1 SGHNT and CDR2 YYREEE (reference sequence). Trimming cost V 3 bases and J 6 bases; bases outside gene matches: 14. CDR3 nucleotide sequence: TGTGCCAGCAGCTACACATTAGCGGGGTCCCAGTTAAACATTCAGTACTTC. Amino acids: CASSYTLAGSQLNIQYF.

The CDR3: CASSPWAGGSWNTEAFF. In DNA, the CDR3 is TGTGCCAGCAGCCCATGGGCAGGGGGCTCATGGAACACTGAAGCTTTCTTT. The V and J genes are TRBV11-2 and TRBJ1-1; 8 bases map to TRBD1. In germline, CDR1 is SGHAT, CDR2 FQNNGV. V was clipped by 5 bases and J by 1 base; unmatched bases: 12. The CDR3 is made up of 17 amino acids.

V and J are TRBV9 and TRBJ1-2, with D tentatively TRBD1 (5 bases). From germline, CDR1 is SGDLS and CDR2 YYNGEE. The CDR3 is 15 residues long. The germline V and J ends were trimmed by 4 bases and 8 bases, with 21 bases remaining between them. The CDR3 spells CASSLTSGFGSGYTF. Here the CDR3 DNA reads TGTGCCAGCAGCTTAACATCAGGGTTTGGAAGCGGCTACACCTTC.

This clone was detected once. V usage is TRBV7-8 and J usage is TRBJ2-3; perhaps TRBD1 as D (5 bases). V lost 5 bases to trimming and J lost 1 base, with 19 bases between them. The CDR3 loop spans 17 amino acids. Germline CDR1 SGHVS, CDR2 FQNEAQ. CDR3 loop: CASSHGYRRSRTDTQYF. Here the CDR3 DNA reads TGTGCCAGCAGCCATGGGTACAGGCGATCTCGCACAGATACGCAGTATTTT.

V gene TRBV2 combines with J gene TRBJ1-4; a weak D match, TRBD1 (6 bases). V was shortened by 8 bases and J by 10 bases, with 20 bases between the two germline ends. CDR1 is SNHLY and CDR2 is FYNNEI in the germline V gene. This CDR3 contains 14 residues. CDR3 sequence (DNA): TGTGCCAGCTTCCCACCCTCAGGGGCCGGAAAACTGTTTTTT. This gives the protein CASFPPSGAGKLFF. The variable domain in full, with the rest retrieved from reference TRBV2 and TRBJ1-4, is EPEVTQTPSHQVTQMGQEVILRCVPISNHLYFYWYRQILGQKVEFLVSFYNNEISEKSEIFDDQFSVERPDGSNFTLKIRSTKLEDSAMYFCASFPPSGAGKLFFGSGTQLSVL.

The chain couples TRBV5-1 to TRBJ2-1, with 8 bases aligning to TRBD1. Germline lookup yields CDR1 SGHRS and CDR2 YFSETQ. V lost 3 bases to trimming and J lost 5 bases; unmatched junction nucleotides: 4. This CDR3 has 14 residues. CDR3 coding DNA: TGCGCCAGCAGCTCCCAACAGGGGGACAATGAGCAGTTCTTC. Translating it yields CASSSQQGDNEQFF.

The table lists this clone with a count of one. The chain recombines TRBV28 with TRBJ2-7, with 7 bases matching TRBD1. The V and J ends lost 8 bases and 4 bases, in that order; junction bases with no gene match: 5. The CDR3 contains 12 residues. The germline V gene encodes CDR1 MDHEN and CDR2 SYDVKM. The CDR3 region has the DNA TGTGCCAGCGAAACGACAGGGTACGAGCAGTACTTC. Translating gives CASETTGYEQYF. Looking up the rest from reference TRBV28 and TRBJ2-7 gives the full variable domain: DVKVTQSSRYLVKRTGEKVFLECVQDMDHENMFWYRQDPGLGLRLIYFSYDVKMKEKGDIPEGYSVSREKKERFSLILESASTNQTSMYLCASETTGYEQYFGPGTRLTVT.

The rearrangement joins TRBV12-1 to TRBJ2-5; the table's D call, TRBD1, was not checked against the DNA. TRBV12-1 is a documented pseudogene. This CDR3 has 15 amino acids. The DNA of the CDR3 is TGTGCCAGCACCGGACATACGAGGCCCCAAGAGACCCAGTACTTC. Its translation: CASTGHTRPQETQYF.

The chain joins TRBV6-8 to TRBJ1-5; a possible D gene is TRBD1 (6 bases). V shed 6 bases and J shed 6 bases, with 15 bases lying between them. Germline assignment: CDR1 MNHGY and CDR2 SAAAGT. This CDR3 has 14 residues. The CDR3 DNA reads TGTGCCAGCAGCTCGCACAGGGTATGTCAGCCCCAGCATTTT. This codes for CASSSHRVCQPQHF.

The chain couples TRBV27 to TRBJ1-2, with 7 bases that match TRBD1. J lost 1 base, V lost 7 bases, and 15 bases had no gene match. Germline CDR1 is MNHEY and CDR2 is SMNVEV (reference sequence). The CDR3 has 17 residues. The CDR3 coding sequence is TGTGCCAGCACCTCTAGGGGGCGGGGCGGACGTAACTATGGCTACACCTTC. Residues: CASTSRGRGGRNYGYTF.

The CDR3: CASSWGLNTEAFF. The DNA for the CDR3 is TGTGCCAGCAGTTGGGGCCTGAACACTGAAGCTTTCTTT. This chain links TRBV5-6 with TRBJ1-1; D possibly corresponds to TRBD1 (5 bases). The CDR3 loop spans 13 amino acids. With 5 bases removed from V and 0 bases from J, the gap between germline ends came to 8 bases. Germline CDR1 and CDR2: SGHDT and YYEEEE.

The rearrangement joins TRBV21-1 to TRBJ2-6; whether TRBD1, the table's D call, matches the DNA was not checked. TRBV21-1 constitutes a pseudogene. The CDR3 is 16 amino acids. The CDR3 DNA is TGTGCCAGCAGCGGGTCGACAGGGTACGGGGCCAACGTCCTGACTTTC. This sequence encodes CASSGSTGYGANVLTF.

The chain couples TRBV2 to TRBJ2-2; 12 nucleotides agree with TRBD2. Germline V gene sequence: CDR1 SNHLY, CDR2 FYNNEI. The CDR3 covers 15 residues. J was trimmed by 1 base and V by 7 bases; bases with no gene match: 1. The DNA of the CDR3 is TGTGCCAGCAAACTAGCGGGGGGGAACACCGGGGAGCTGTTTTTT. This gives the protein CASKLAGGNTGELFF.

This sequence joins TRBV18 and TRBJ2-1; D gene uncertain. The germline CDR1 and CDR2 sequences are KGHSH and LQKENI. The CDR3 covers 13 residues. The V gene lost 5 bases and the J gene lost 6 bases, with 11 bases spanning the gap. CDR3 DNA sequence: TGTGCCAGCTCAGGCGGAACGGGCAATGAGCAGTTCTTC. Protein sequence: CASSGGTGNEQFF.

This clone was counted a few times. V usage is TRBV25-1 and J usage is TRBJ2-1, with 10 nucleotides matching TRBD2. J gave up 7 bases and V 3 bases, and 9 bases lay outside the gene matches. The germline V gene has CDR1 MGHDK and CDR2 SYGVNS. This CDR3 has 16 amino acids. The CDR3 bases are TGTGCCAGCAGTGACCAACTAGCGGGGAGGACGAATGAGCAGTTCTTC. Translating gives CASSDQLAGRTNEQFF.

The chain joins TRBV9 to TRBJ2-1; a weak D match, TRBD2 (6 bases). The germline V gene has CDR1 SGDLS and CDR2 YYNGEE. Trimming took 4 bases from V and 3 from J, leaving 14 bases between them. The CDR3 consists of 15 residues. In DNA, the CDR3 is TGTGCCAGCAGCCCCTGGGCTAGCGACTACAATGAGCAGTTCTTC. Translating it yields CASSPWASDYNEQFF.

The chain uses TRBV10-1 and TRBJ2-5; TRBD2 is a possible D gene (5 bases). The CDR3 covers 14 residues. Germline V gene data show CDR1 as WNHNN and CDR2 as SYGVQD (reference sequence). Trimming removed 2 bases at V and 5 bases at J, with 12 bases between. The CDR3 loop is CASSEGLMVETQYF. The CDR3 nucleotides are TGCGCCAGCAGTGAGGGACTTATGGTCGAGACCCAGTACTTC.

CDR3 in amino acids: CATSRAGGWSSGNTIYF. For the CDR3, the DNA is TGTGCCACCAGCAGAGCGGGCGGGTGGAGCTCTGGAAACACCATATATTTT. The chain combines TRBV15 with TRBJ1-3; D gene unclear. The CDR3 contains 17 residues. The germline CDR1 and CDR2 sequences are LNHNV and YYDKDF (reference sequence). The germline V and J ends were trimmed by 1 base and 0 bases, with 13 bases remaining between them.

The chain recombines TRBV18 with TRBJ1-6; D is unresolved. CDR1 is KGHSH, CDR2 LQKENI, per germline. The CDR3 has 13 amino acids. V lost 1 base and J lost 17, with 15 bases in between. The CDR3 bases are TGTGCCAGCTCACCACGAGGGTCAGTTCCAGTCCACTTT. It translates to CASSPRGSVPVHF.

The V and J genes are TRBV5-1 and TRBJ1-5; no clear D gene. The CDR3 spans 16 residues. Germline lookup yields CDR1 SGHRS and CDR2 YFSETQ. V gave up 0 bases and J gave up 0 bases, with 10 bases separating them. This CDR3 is CASSLDGGNSNQPQHF. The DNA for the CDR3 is TGCGCCAGCAGCTTGGATGGCGGGAATAGCAATCAGCCCCAGCATTTT.

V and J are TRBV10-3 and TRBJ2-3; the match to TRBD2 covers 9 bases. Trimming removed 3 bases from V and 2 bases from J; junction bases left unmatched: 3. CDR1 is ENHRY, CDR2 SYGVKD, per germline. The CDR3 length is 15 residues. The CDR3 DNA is TGTGCCATCAGTGATGCGGGGGGGCTCACAGATACGCAGTATTTT. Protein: CAISDAGGLTDTQYF.

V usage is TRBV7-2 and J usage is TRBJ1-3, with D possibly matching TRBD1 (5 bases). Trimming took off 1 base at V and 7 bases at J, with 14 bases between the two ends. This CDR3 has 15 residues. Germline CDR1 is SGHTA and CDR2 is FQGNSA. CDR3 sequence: CASSLGQGLGNTIYF. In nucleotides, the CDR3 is TGTGCCAGCAGCTTAGGGCAGGGCCTGGGGAACACCATATATTTT.

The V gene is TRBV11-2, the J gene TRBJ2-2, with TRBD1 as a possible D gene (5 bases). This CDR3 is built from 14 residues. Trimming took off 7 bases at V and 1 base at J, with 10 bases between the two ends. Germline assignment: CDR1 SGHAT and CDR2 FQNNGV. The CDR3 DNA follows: TGTGCCAGCAAGGGGTACATGAACACCGGGGAGCTGTTTTTT. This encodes CASKGYMNTGELFF.

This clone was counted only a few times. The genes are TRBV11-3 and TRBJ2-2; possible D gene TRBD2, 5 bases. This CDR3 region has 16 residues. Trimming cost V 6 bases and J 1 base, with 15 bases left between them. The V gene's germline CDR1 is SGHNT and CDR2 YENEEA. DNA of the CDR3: TGTGCCAGCAGTCAAACAATTACTAGGAACACCGGGGAGCTGTTTTTT. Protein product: CASSQTITRNTGELFF. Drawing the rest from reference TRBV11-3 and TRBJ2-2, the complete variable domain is EAGVVQSPRYKIIEKKQPVAFWCNPISGHNTLYWYLQNLGQGPELLIRYENEEAVDDSQLPKDRFSAERLKGVDSTLKIQPAELGDSAVYLCASSQTITRNTGELFFGEGSRLTVL.

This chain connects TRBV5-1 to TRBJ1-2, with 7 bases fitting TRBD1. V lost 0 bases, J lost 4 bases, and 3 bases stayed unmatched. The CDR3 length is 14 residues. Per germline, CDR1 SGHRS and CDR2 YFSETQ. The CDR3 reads CASSLVGTVYGYTF. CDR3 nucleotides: TGCGCCAGCAGCTTGGTAGGGACAGTCTATGGCTACACCTTC.

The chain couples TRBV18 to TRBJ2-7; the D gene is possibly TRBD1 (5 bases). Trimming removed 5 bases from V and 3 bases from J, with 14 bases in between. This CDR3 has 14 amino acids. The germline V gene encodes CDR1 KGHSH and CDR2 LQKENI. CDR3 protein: CASSASQGGYEQYF. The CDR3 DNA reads TGTGCCAGCTCAGCGTCCCAGGGCGGCTACGAGCAGTACTTC.

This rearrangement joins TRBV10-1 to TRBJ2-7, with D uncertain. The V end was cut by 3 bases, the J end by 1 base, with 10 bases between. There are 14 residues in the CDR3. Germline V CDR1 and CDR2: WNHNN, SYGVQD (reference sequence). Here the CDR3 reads CASSEAAASYEQYF. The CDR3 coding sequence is TGCGCCAGCAGTGAAGCCGCGGCTTCCTACGAGCAGTACTTC.

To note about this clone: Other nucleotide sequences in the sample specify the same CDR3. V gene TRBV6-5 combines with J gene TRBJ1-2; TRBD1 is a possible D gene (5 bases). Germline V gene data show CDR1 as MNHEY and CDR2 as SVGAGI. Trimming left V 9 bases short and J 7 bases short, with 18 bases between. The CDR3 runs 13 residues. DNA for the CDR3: TGTGCCAGTGGCAGGGCGAGTTCGGGTGGCTACACCTTC. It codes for CASGRASSGGYTF.

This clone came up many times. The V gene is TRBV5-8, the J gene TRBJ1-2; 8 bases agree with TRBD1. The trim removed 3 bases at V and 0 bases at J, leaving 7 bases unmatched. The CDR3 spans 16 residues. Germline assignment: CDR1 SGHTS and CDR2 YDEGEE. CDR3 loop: CASSYSGQETNYGYTF. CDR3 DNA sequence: TGTGCCAGCAGCTATTCGGGACAGGAGACTAACTATGGCTACACCTTC.

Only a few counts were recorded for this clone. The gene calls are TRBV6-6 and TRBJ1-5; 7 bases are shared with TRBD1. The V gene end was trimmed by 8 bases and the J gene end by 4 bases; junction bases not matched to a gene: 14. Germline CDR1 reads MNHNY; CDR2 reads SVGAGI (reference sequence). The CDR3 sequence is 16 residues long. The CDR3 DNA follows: TGTGCCAGCGCCGGAACGTCGGGACAGAGGAATCAGCCCCAGCATTTT. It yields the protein CASAGTSGQRNQPQHF.